This TCR beta chain stems from a study of naive and memory T cell subsets (dated by TCRdb to about 2017). Regarding the complete study: The figure summarizing the skin biopsy and whole blood samples listed 10 or so blood donors, 7 tuberculin skin test biopsies and 3 saline control biopsies. As previously described, skin biopsies were taken from tuberculin skin test sites or from saline-injected control sites and processed for RNA extraction. PCR2 was typically run as a SYBR Green qPCR and stopped at a set threshold, although low-input samples could use end-point PCR of about 6 cycles instead.

The treatment or condition label for this specimen denotes: skin biopsy from PPD injection site in Mantoux-positive individual. The study reported a robust and sensitive protocol to amplify, sequence and analyze TCRs, based on 3' ligation of a UMI-containing oligonucleotide to TCR cDNA. Tuberculin skin test biopsies came from sites injected with PPD in individuals with a positive Mantoux test. Before reverse transcription, total RNA that had not been cell sorted was treated with RQ1 DNase, with a target input of 1 to 1000 ng. Skin biopsy and whole blood libraries were made to test pipeline robustness in samples where T cells form a minority population. The library was obtained by UMI-ligation and nested PCR. The ligated cDNA was amplified in four rounds of PCR with nested alpha and beta constant region primers together with the SP2 primer. TCR RNA was reverse transcribed with SuperScript IV using alpha and beta constant region primers for the blood and skin samples. Using T4 RNA ligase 1, an oligonucleotide carrying both the Illumina SP2 primer and a UMI was ligated onto the 3' end of the cDNA. To prevent hairpin formation, the 12-nucleotide UMI was made up of two random hexamers with an eight-base spacer between them. TCR alpha and beta chain libraries were processed separately from the second PCR onward, with dual indexing for multiplexing. After pooling, the indexed libraries were analyzed by capillary electrophoresis and sequenced on either an Illumina MiSeq or NextSeq. PhiX DNA at roughly 5-8% was spiked into libraries to increase base diversity and improve cluster recognition. As for how the authors treated the data: Demultiplexor extracted UMIs from read 2, combined them with read 1 TCR sequence, and split reads by sample indices. V and J genes and V-J junctions were identified by Decombinator, and each TCR was assigned a five-part identifier that included V and J deletions. Collapsinator relied on UMIs to correct both sequencing errors and PCR amplification heterogeneity, producing a UMI-based abundance for each TCR. CDR3Translator turned identifiers into nucleotide sequence, translated the nucleotide sequence into amino acids, and pulled out CDR3 regions based on terminal motifs. Error-corrected alpha and beta TCR counts from blood and skin were compared after normalization to input RNA amount. In TCRdb, the public reads were trimmed at Q25 with fastp and aligned with MiXCR, with productive beta chains retained. Every entry covers one CDR3 protein and lists the most common genes and DNA from its rows. These V and J calls rely on TCRdb rather than the paper's analysis. This sample comprises tens of thousands of distinct CDR3 sequences, about 6.7% of them detected only once. The leading ten clones occupy 2.5% to 3.5% of the sample.

The CDR3 measures 14 amino acids from cysteine to phenylalanine. The only DNA kept is the CDR3, 42 bases in frame from the first base. Reading the germline V gene (reference sequence) gives CDR1 WNHNN and CDR2 SYGVQD. V sheds 8 bases and J sheds 0 bases, leaving 11 bases between their ends. The research as a whole found: The paper did not give details on skin biopsy collection and RNA processing but referred to earlier studies for those details. Both types of skin biopsy reportedly yielded TCR sequences, though far more TCRs came from tuberculin skin test sites. The RNA-based method was acknowledged as potentially sensitive to TCR transcript changes with T cell activation and differentiation. The larger number of TCRs found at tuberculin skin test sites was interpreted as T cell infiltration of a delayed type IV hypersensitivity reaction.

This clonotype has at least ten counts. Which antigen it targets is not known. No much larger clonotype is one base removed from it; base qualities were not supplied. The origin of this receptor is an adult in good health. The sample here was skin, taken from a tuberculin skin test site. The sequence joins TRBV10-1 to TRBJ1-5; tentative D gene TRBD1, with 6 bases matching. The CDR3: CASSQGHSNQPQHF. The nucleotides are TGCGCCAGCTCACAGGGACATAGCAATCAGCCCCAGCATTTT.